The entry below describes one TCR beta chain. Its recognized antigen is unknown. No base quality information exists; no much larger clone differs at one position. This specimen comes from a study of chemoradiotherapy in HPV16-positive cancers (dated by TCRdb to between 2021 and 2024). At the level of the whole study: Using functional T-cell assays on cells from two HPV16-positive patients, the researchers defined candidate HPV-specific T-cell clones and common TCR motifs. The study asked whether T-cell immunity against the HPV oncoproteins E6 and E7 changes during chemoradiotherapy and whether it affects survival. Next, the candidate HPV-specific TCRs and motifs were followed in TCR repertoires from roughly 90 patients with HPV-related cancers. Findings and caveats that apply to the study as a whole: In HPV16-positive patients, expansion of HPV-responsive T cells during chemoradiotherapy was found to be associated with improved recurrence-free survival. Expansion of candidate HPV-specific clones and E7-related TCR motifs was observed in the tumor microenvironment during treatment, whereas no such expansion was observed for non-HPV-specific T cells. The functional definition of HPV-specific T cells came from only a couple of HPV16-positive patients, and the survival association was reported for HPV16-positive patients.

Because repertoires were sampled repeatedly during chemoradiotherapy, clonal expansion in the tumor microenvironment could be followed. Library generation was performed with the immunoSEQ multiplex PCR assay. Sourced from immuneACCESS, this table was stored by TCRdb with only in-frame sequences that have V and J called. A share of the clones is absent; for the studies checked, an unresolved V gene accounts for under half, and the remainder has no known explanation. Here the sample has roughly 10,000 clones; 60% to 85% occur a single time. The ten largest clonotypes hold about 13% of the sample. This receptor was obtained from a human donor with HPV-associated anogenital cancer. Source: tumor tissue, taken from a patient who underwent chemoradiotherapy.

The CDR3 in this case is CASRGPDRNQPQHF. DNA sequence: TGTGCCAGTAGAGGACCCGATCGCAATCAGCCCCAGCATTTT. The receptor chain draws on TRBV19 and TRBJ1-5, with the D gene not confidently named. V loses 6 bases, J loses 2 bases, and the germline ends lie 11 bases apart. In the germline V gene (reference sequence), CDR1 corresponds to LNHDA and CDR2 to SQIVND. Counted from cysteine to phenylalanine, this CDR3 has 14 amino acids. The retained sequence is limited to the CDR3, 42 bases, with the frame set at the first base.